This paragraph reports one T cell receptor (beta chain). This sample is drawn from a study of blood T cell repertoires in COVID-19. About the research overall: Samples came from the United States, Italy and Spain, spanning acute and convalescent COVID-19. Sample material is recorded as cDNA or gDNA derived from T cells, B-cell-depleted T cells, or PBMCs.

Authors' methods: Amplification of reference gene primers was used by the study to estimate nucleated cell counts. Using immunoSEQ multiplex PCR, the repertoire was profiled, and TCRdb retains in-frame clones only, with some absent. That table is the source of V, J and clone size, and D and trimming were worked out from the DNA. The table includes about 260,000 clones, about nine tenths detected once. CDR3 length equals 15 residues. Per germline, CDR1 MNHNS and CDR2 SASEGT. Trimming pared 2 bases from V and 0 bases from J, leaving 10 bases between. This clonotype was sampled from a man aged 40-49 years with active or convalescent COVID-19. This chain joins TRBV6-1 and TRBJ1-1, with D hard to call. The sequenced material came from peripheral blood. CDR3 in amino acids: CASSELVTLNTEAFF. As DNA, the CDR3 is TGTGCCAGCAGTGAATTGGTCACATTGAACACTGAAGCTTTCTTT.